This paragraph covers one T cell receptor (beta chain) sequence. Its specificity is not known. Its ends do not fully match the called genes, so a read error is possible. In germline, CDR1 is MNHGY, CDR2 SAAAGT. The length of the CDR3 is 15 residues. This specimen belongs to a study of T cells in localized non-small cell lung cancer. Clones were read by immunoSEQ multiplex PCR, and TCRdb kept only the in-frame ones, dropping some. The sample shows approximately 4,500 clones, about 29% of them seen only once. Study outcomes and limitations: Analysis by sequencing included only one tumor region, so heterogeneity remains possible. Appearing in adjacent lung were a median 57 of the top 100 tumor clones. The highest T cell clonality was in uninvolved adjacent lung, above tumor.

The origin of this receptor is an older male donor with stage I lung adenocarcinoma. The sample here was lung tumor tissue, taken before any cancer treatment. The chain employs TRBV6-8 and TRBJ1-6; D gene unclear. DNA of the CDR3: TGTGCCATCAGTGTTGGGAGCTCCTATAATTCACCCCTCCACTTT. Translated, it gives CAISVGSSYNSPLHF.